This record covers a single T cell receptor (beta chain). Its antigen remains unknown. Individual cDNA molecules each carried unique molecular identifiers attached by the library. TCRdb fed the RACE reads into MiXCR, producing one record per CDR3 protein. The sample has 180,000 or so distinct CDR3 sequences; 14% are singletons. This entry is derived from a study of human T cells and chemical hapten exposure. Study observations and caveats: TCRs above 1 in 1000 frequency stayed constant with DPC sensitization. Donors in the study had alopecia, meaning their immune response may differ from healthy people's.

Time point given: patch test 1, 2 weeks after DPC sensitization. Treatment denoted: therapeutic diphenylcyclopropenone sensitization with weekly scalp DPC. Blood draws came before every patch-test application. From germline, CDR1 is SGHRS and CDR2 YFSETQ. The CDR3 length is 15 residues. V lost 3 bases and J lost 2, with 12 bases in between. This sample comprised whole blood, obtained in connection with sensitization to the hapten diphenylcyclopropenone (DPC). J is TRBJ2-1 and V is TRBV5-1; TRBD2 is a possible D gene (6 bases). This sequence originates from a woman aged 25 to 39 with alopecia areata. Some clones in this sample may be carry-over from other donors' samples. In nucleotides, the CDR3 is TGCGCCAGCAGCTCCGGGACTCCGCCCTACAATGAGCAGTTCTTC. Translation: CASSSGTPPYNEQFF. Based on the CDR3 plus reference TRBV5-1 and TRBJ2-1, the full variable domain is KAGVTQTPRYLIKTRGQQVTLSCSPISGHRSVSWYQQTPGQGLQFLFEYFSETQRNKGNFPGRFSGRQFSNSRSEMNVSTLELGDSALYLCASSSGTPPYNEQFFGPGTRLTVL.